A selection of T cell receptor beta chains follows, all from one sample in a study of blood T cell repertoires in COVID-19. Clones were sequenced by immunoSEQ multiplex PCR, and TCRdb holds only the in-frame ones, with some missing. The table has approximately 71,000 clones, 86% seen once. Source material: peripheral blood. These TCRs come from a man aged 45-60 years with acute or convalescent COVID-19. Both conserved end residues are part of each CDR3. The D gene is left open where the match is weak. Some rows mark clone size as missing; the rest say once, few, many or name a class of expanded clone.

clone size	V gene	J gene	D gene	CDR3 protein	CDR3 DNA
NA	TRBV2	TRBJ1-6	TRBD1	CASSVRDSSYNSPLHF	TGTGCCAGCAGTGTCCGGGACAGCTCCTATAATTCACCCCTCCACTTT
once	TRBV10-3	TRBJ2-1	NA	CATQGSNEQFF	TGTGCCACCCAGGGGAGCAATGAGCAGTTCTTC
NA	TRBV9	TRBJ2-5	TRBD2	CASSVGQAGGQETQYF	TGTGCCAGCAGCGTAGGACAAGCGGGAGGCCAAGAGACCCAGTACTTC
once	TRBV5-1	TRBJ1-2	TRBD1	CASSSRGQGNYGYTF	TGCGCCAGCAGCAGCCGGGGACAGGGGAACTATGGCTACACCTTC
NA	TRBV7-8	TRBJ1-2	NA	CASSGSGVYGYTF	TGTGCCAGCAGCGGGTCGGGGGTCTATGGCTACACCTTC
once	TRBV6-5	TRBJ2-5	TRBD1	CASSYRQGGETQYF	TGTGCCAGCAGTTACAGACAGGGGGGGGAGACCCAGTACTTC
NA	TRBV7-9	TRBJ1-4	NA	CASSLGATGSEKLFF	TGTGCCAGCAGCTTAGGGGCAACAGGGAGTGAAAAACTGTTTTTT
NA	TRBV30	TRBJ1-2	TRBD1	CAWSVQGGLNYGYTF	TGTGCCTGGAGTGTACAAGGGGGCTTGAACTATGGCTACACCTTC
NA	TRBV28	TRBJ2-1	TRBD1	CASSLWTGPSNEQFF	TGTGCCAGCAGTCTGTGGACAGGACCCTCCAATGAGCAGTTCTTC
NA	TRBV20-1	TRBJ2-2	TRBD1	CSASSGQGATGELFF	TGCAGTGCTAGTTCGGGACAGGGGGCCACCGGGGAGCTGTTTTTT
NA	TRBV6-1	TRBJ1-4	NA	CASSEIAGAYGKLFF	TGTGCCAGCAGTGAAATCGCCGGTGCCTATGGAAAACTGTTTTTT
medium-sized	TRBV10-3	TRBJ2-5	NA	CAISESEFRQVGQETQYF	TGTGCCATCAGTGAGTCAGAATTTCGACAGGTAGGCCAAGAGACCCAGTACTTC
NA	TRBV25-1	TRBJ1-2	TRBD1	CASRQTGGYGYTF	TGTGCCAGCAGACAGACAGGGGGCTATGGCTACACCTTC
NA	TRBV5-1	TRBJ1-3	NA	CASSFEVDSGNTIYF	TGCGCCAGCAGCTTCGAGGTCGACTCTGGAAACACCATATATTTT
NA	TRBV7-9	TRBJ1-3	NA	CASSPKWDNPSGNTIYF	TGTGCCAGCAGCCCAAAATGGGACAATCCCTCTGGAAACACCATATATTTT
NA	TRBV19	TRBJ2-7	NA	CASSIAPGTFSYEQYF	TGTGCCAGTAGTATAGCCCCAGGGACATTTTCCTACGAGCAGTACTTC
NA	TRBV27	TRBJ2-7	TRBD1	CASSLGQVYEQYF	TGTGCCAGCAGTCTGGGACAGGTCTACGAGCAGTACTTC
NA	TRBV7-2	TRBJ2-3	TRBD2	CASSPYSGRGDTQYF	TGTGCCAGCAGCCCCTATAGCGGGAGAGGAGATACGCAGTATTTT
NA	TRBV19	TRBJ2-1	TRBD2	CASSTPALAGGYNEQFF	TGTGCCAGTAGTACCCCTGCCCTAGCGGGGGGATACAATGAGCAGTTCTTC
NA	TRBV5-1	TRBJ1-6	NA	CASSPEGPAGSPLHF	TGCGCCAGCAGCCCCGAGGGCCCGGCAGGTTCACCCCTCCACTTT
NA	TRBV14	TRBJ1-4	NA	CASSQVYSEKLFF	TGTGCCAGCAGCCAAGTGTACAGCGAAAAACTGTTTTTT
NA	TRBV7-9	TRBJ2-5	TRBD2	CASSLRVGGPLETQYF	TGTGCCAGCAGCTTGAGGGTGGGAGGGCCTTTGGAGACCCAGTACTTC
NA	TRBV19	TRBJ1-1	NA	CASSTQGGTEAFF	TGTGCCAGTAGTACGCAAGGGGGCACTGAAGCTTTCTTT
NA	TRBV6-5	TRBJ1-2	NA	CASSSGSPMGYTF	TGTGCCAGCAGTTCCGGTTCCCCTATGGGCTACACCTTC